What follows is one T cell receptor (beta chain) and its context. In its sample, this clonotype was seen a few times. It lacks a known antigen. It has no much larger one-base neighbor in the sample; base qualities were not kept. The data were obtained in a study of naive and memory T cell subsets (TCRdb year 2017). With regard to the full study: An open-source, UMI-based TCR alpha and beta sequencing pipeline was applied to sorted naive and memory peripheral blood T cell subsets. IgG serology results and the functional CMV T cell responses were in complete agreement. RNA was DNase-treated and reverse transcribed with TCR constant-region primers, mostly using SuperScript III. The paper as a whole reports these results and caveats: After error correction, only a single occurrence was seen for over 95% of naive TCR sequences, so much steeper abundance distributions were produced than in memory subsets. The repertoire findings for the naive and memory subsets could not be validated against a ground truth, as none was available. TCR abundance followed a power law with an exponent that was different for naive and memory subsets but consistent across the three individuals. Single alpha or beta chain sequences, rather than paired alpha/beta receptors, were used to define clonotypes. In both CD4 and CD8 cells, a rise in Gini index and a fall in Shannon and inverse Simpson diversity were observed from naive through CM, EM and EMRA. RNA-based TCR counts may be influenced by expression changes linked to T cell activation and differentiation.

From the second PCR step onward, the TCR alpha chain libraries and the TCR beta chain libraries were amplified separately. To determine each donor's CMV status, fresh PBMCs were stimulated overnight with CMV viral lysate, and IFNgamma production from CD4+ T cells was then assessed. CD4 T cells were positively selected using Miltenyi beads, after which CD8 T cells were positively selected from the CD4-negative fraction. After staining for CD3, CD4, CD8, CD45RA, CD27 and a live/dead dye, cells were sorted on a BD Aria II into four subsets based on CD45RA and CD27. Blood came from a few healthy volunteers, each fractionated into CD4 and CD8 T cells and then into four differentiation subsets. Approximately 120 ml of peripheral blood was taken from each donor, and PBMC were separated by density-gradient centrifugation on Ficoll-Paque PLUS. Sorted cells were lysed in RLT buffer, and RNA was extracted with a Qiagen RNeasy kit and stored at -80°C.

V trim: 11 bases; J trim: 6 bases; unmatched bases: 6. Taken from cysteine to phenylalanine, the CDR3 has 12 residues. The kept DNA is CDR3 alone, 36 bases in frame from the first base. CDR1 and CDR2, looked up from the germline V gene, are SNHLY and FYNNEI. The library relied on UMI-ligation and nested PCR. To cover both TRBC1 and TRBC2, the beta constant-region primer consisted of an equimolar mix of two oligonucleotides. A single-stranded oligonucleotide carrying the SP2 primer and a 12-nucleotide UMI was ligated to the 3' end of the cDNA by T4 RNA ligase 1. Four rounds of PCR, combining the SP2 primer with nested alpha and beta constant-region primers, were used to amplify the ligated cDNA. Incubation of the ligation reaction lasted about 20-25 hours at 16 degrees C. PCR2 was typically performed as a SYBR Green qPCR and was stopped at a predetermined threshold so that over-amplification was prevented. Apart from the first purification, every purification step used Agencourt AMPure XP magnetic beads. Library amounts were measured by Qubit and library quality was assessed on a TapeStation, where the main peak was expected at around 650 bp. Pooled libraries were sequenced on an Illumina MiSeq with v2 2x251 paired-end kits, typically giving roughly 0.9-2.1 million reads per sample. Each sample was pooled at approximately 4.3 nM, and about 4.5-8% PhiX was included to help cluster recognition. The paper's data handling went like this. Decombinator assigned V and J genes to Demultiplexor-processed FASTQ reads by tag matching, allowing a single base-pair mismatch. Collapsinator used UMIs to correct both sequencing errors and frequency errors arising from PCR heterogeneity. CDR3Translator translated TCRs and extracted CDR3s from the conserved cysteine to the FGXG phenylalanine, flagging non-productive sequences. Gini, Shannon entropy and inverse Simpson indices were calculated on repertoires subsampled to equal numbers of UMI-defined TCRs. Clonotype abundance distributions were fitted to a power law by maximum likelihood within the linear range. When run on a single naive CD8 sample, MIGEC and the pipeline yielded similar UMI counts, similar unique TCR numbers and similar clonal distributions. The repertoires were searched for roughly 7,900 CMV-associated CDR3 sequences that had been compiled from VDJdb and a published dataset. TCRdb applied fastp at Q25 and MiXCR to the public reads, then kept only in-frame beta chains. CDR3 protein sequences are deduplicated, and each keeps its most common genes and DNA. TCRdb, rather than the study authors, made the V and J calls. The sample table lists 19,000 or so distinct CDR3 sequences, roughly 11% of them with a count of one. Jointly, the top ten make up roughly 20% of the sample.

Recombination linked TRBV2 to TRBJ2-1; a stretch of 8 junction bases matches TRBD1. The material sequenced was central memory CD8+ T cells from blood. According to the study, the label for this sample's cell subset or site signals: central memory, CD45RA- CD27+. This clonotype originated in a human donor in good health. The CDR3 is CAVPTGGNEQFF. The nucleotide sequence reads as follows: TGTGCCGTACCCACAGGGGGCAATGAGCAGTTCTTC.